The 8 T cell receptor beta chains listed next were all sequenced from one sample in a study of OX40 agonist ivuxolimab in advanced cancers. TCRdb keeps only in-frame clones here, not all; method: immunoSEQ multiplex PCR. Here the sample spans roughly 20,000 clones, around 74% being singletons. This specimen was CD4+ or CD8+ T cells sorted from blood, taken in a trial of the OX40 agonist ivuxolimab. The receptors originated from an adult with an advanced solid tumor such as melanoma, head and neck, liver or kidney cancer.

The CDR3 region is CSVEISRGYEQYF. CDR3 sequence (DNA): TGCAGCGTTGAAATTAGCCGAGGCTACGAGCAGTACTTC. This chain uses TRBV29-1 with TRBJ2-7; no definite D call. The CDR3 runs to 13 residues. Germline values: CDR1 SQVTM, CDR2 ANQGSEA. V dropped 2 bases and J dropped 3 bases, with 11 bases sitting between them.

The V and J genes are TRBV7-3 and TRBJ2-5; 8 bases are shared with TRBD1. Germline trimming cut 6 bases from V and 2 bases from J; bases unmatched to any gene: 8. This CDR3 contains 15 residues. Germline loops: CDR1 SGHTA, CDR2 FQGTGA. The CDR3: CASSPRQGNQETQYF. The CDR3 DNA follows: TGTGCCAGCAGTCCGAGACAGGGGAATCAAGAGACCCAGTACTTC.

This chain joins TRBV7-9 and TRBJ2-5; D gene uncertain. Trimming stripped 9 bases from V and 4 bases from J, with 21 bases between. This CDR3 spans 15 amino acids. Germline V gives CDR1 SEHNR, CDR2 FQNEAQ (reference sequence). CDR3 nucleotide sequence: TGTGCCAGTTGTAGGACCCAGGTCCTAGGAGAGACCCAGTACTTC. It codes for CASCRTQVLGETQYF.

This clone was counted only a few times. This chain joins TRBV5-6 and TRBJ1-2; D gene uncertain. This CDR3 region has 14 residues. Between the trimmed V and J ends, which lost 0 bases and 4 bases, there was a span of 10 bases. Germline CDR1 reads SGHDT; CDR2 reads YYEEEE. CDR3 DNA sequence: TGTGCCAGCAGCTTGGTTAATTGGATCTATGGCTACACCTTC. Its translation is CASSLVNWIYGYTF.

This clone was seen only once. The chain joins TRBV2 to TRBJ2-5; possibly TRBD2 for D (5 bases). V was pared by 6 bases and J by 5 bases, with 13 bases between. CDR1 SNHLY and CDR2 FYNNEI come from the germline V gene. The CDR3 totals 13 residues. The CDR3 DNA reads as TGTGCCAGCAGCGGACGGGGAGCGGAGACCCAGTACTTC. Protein: CASSGRGAETQYF.

V and J are TRBV5-1 and TRBJ1-1; D remains unclear. The ends were cut back, 6 bases at V and 4 bases at J, with 10 bases in the middle. The CDR3 runs to 12 residues. The V gene's germline CDR1 is SGHRS and CDR2 YFSETQ. CDR3 bases: TGCGCCAGCATCGGTGCGGGCACTGAAGCTTTCTTT. Residues: CASIGAGTEAFF.

This clone was detected only a few times. The chain employs TRBV28 and TRBJ1-3, with 11 bases matching TRBD1. Germline values: CDR1 MDHEN, CDR2 SYDVKM. With V trimmed by 4 bases and J by 4 bases, 6 bases remained unmatched. There are 16 residues in the CDR3. Written as DNA, the CDR3 is TGTGCCAGCAGTTGGACAGGGGGCATAGAAGGAAACACCATATATTTT. Translated, it gives CASSWTGGIEGNTIYF.

This rearrangement joins TRBV19 to TRBJ2-7, with 7 bases matching TRBD1. V shed 5 bases, J shed 3 bases, and the junction held 4 bases outside the gene matches. The length of the CDR3 is 13 residues. The V gene's germline CDR1 is LNHDA and CDR2 SQIVND (reference sequence). In DNA, the CDR3 is TGTGCCAGTAGTGCGACAGGGTACTACGAGCAGTACTTC. Translation gives CASSATGYYEQYF.